This TCR beta chain was captured in a study of T cell changes during pregnancy in multiple sclerosis. V gave up 1 base and J gave up 4 bases, with 13 bases separating them. The CDR3 sequence is 15 residues long. The germline V gene has CDR1 SGHDN and CDR2 FVKESK. Some clones are missing from TCRdb's copy, which holds only in-frame ones; the method was immunoSEQ multiplex PCR. The repertoire includes tens of thousands of clones, approximately 92% of them detected once, and roughly 1.2% sits in the top ten. Source: peripheral blood, taken after pregnancy. This TCR came from a female donor in good health, enrolled as a control in a pregnancy study. The chain carries TRBV14 and TRBJ1-2, with a weak D call TRBD1 (6 bases). The CDR3 sequence: CASSQVGTLSYGYTF. The CDR3 DNA is TGTGCCAGCAGCCAAGTCGGGACACTAAGCTATGGCTACACCTTC.